The TCR beta chain under discussion was sequenced for a study of CD8 T cells in Susac syndrome. Sequencing of TCR beta was carried out in blood CD8+ and CD4+ T cells. The multiple sclerosis controls were treatment-naive patients with relapsing-remitting disease that was stable or active. Isolation of CD8+ and CD4+ T cells was performed negatively, whereas enrichment of TEMRA cells was done by FACS. Germline V gene data show CDR1 as SGHRS and CDR2 as YFSETQ. The CDR3 loop spans 18 amino acids. V lost 0 bases to trimming and J lost 0 bases, with 15 bases between them. 0.5 to 1 ug RNA was reverse transcribed with random hexamers. Multiplex PCR with immunoSEQ amplified the TCR beta CDR3 across 54 Vbeta and 13 Jbeta. MiXCR, run by TCRdb on the immunoSEQ multiplex PCR reads, gives a single entry per CDR3 protein. This table has around 300,000 distinct CDR3 sequences, 85% appearing once.

The V gene is TRBV5-1, the J gene TRBJ2-2; D gene unclear. The sequenced material came from CD8+ T cells from PBMCs. The TCR comes from a human donor with multiple sclerosis. The CDR3 DNA follows: TGCGCCAGCAGCTTGGCCCCGCTCGGCAGCTCGAACACCGGGGAGCTGTTTTTT. Translated: CASSLAPLGSSNTGELFF. The whole variable domain, filled in from reference TRBV5-1 and TRBJ2-2, reads KAGVTQTPRYLIKTRGQQVTLSCSPISGHRSVSWYQQTPGQGLQFLFEYFSETQRNKGNFPGRFSGRQFSNSRSEMNVSTLELGDSALYLCASSLAPLGSSNTGELFFGEGSRLTVL.